This T cell receptor (beta chain) was sequenced during a study of regulatory T cells in long-lasting Graves disease. Time point indicated: newly diagnosed GD, antithyroid drugs for less than 3 months. Extracted RNA from PBMCs served as the source of the TCR library. Under American Thyroid Association guidelines, Graves' disease was diagnosed. Through Arm-PCR of CDR3 regions and iRepertoire HTBI primers, TCR beta libraries were built. MiXCR, run by TCRdb on the multiplex PCR reads, gives a single entry per CDR3 protein. The table has about 420,000 distinct CDR3 sequences, about 17% seen once. With V trimmed by 1 base and J by 6 bases, 7 bases remained unmatched. Germline CDR1 SGHVS, CDR2 FNYEAQ. The CDR3 has 16 residues. The same data also contributed to another study, on T cells in Graves' hyperthyroidism and ophthalmopathy.

This receptor was taken from a woman in her late teens or twenties with Graves disease. The source material was peripheral blood mononuclear cells (PBMCs), sampled at new diagnosis, from a patient treated with antithyroid drugs. The rearrangement links TRBV7-6 to TRBJ2-1; 9 bases map to TRBD2. The CDR3 is CASSLGSGSQRNEQFF. The DNA of the CDR3 is TGTGCCAGCAGCTTAGGTAGCGGGAGTCAACGCAATGAGCAGTTCTTC. Filled out from reference TRBV7-6 and TRBJ2-1, the complete variable domain reads GAGVSQSPRYKVTKRGQDVALRCDPISGHVSLYWYRQALGQGPEFLTYFNYEAQQDKSGLPNDRFSAERPEGSISTLTIQRTEQRDSAMYRCASSLGSGSQRNEQFFGPGTRLTVL.